What follows are 3 T cell receptor beta chains derived from one specimen sequenced in a study of prognosis after radiotherapy for stage I lung cancer. Genomic DNA was the source, and TCR beta CDR3 was amplified from it by two-round multiplex PCR. First-round PCR employed TRBV- and TRBJ-specific primers for each gene. TCRdb recomputed calls from the multiplex PCR reads with MiXCR, one row per CDR3 protein. The profile covers about 31,000 distinct CDR3 sequences, with approximately 46% appearing a single time and just over 15% taken by the ten largest. This sample comprised PBMCs, obtained before or after stereotactic body radiation therapy (not recorded which). The receptors derive from a donor over 45 with non-small cell lung cancer.

To note about this clonotype: This likely stems from a read error, as it lies one base from a far larger clone. Likely a read error: the CDR3 ends without its conserved phenylalanine or tryptophan. V is TRBV6-1 and J is TRBJ2-7; maybe TRBD2 (5 bases). The CDR3 spans 15 residues. Germline CDR1 and CDR2: MNHNS and SASEGT. Trimming stripped 7 bases from V and 7 bases from J, with 23 bases between. The CDR3 reads CASTGGPNPLGEQYL. The CDR3 DNA reads TGTGCCAGCACTGGAGGTCCTAACCCCCTGGGGGAGCAGTACTTG.

By frequency in the sample, this clonotype is medium-sized. The rearrangement uses TRBV15 and TRBJ2-7, with D perhaps TRBD1 or TRBD2 (5 bases each). Trimming left V 1 base short and J 10 bases short, with 14 bases between. The CDR3 length is 13 residues. Germline V gives CDR1 LNHNV, CDR2 YYDKDF (reference sequence). The DNA of the CDR3 is TGTGCCACCAGCAGAGCCCGGCAGGGAGAACAGTACTTC. As protein: CATSRARQGEQYF.

The gene calls are TRBV7-8 and TRBJ2-3; D is unresolved. The V end lost 5 bases, the J end lost 1 base, and 10 bases lay between the germline ends. There are 14 residues in the CDR3. CDR1 and CDR2 (germline): SGHVS, FQNEAQ. CDR3 region: CASSPETGTDTQYF. CDR3 nucleotides: TGTGCCAGCAGCCCCGAGACGGGCACAGATACGCAGTATTTT.